This entry lists 27 T cell receptor beta chains sequenced from one sample in a study of blood T cells in healthy people across ages. Then a second PCR, running roughly 7 to 11 cycles, was carried out with a sample-barcoded 5' primer and a J-beta primer mix. TCRdb re-called the 5' RACE reads through MiXCR, storing one row per CDR3 protein. The sample lists approximately 1.5 million distinct CDR3 sequences; almost 35% were seen once. Sequences were obtained from blood. The receptors derive from a woman younger than 45 in good health.

Turning to this clonotype: An end of the junction does not agree with germline; a read error may underlie this. The chain recombines TRBV5-1 with TRBJ2-2, with 9 bases matching TRBD1. Germline assignment: CDR1 SGHRS and CDR2 YFSETQ. The CDR3 covers 16 residues. CDR3 in amino acids: CASSLEGQGSTGELFF. Written as DNA, the CDR3 is TGCGCCAGCAGCTTGGAGGGACAGGGTAGCACCGGGGAACTGTTTTTT.

About this clonotype: At one end, the junction sequence differs from germline, possibly due to a read error. The rearrangement joins TRBV25-1 to TRBJ1-1, with 8 bases that match TRBD1. CDR3 size: 14 residues. Germline CDR1 and CDR2: MGHDK and SYGVNS. The CDR3 protein is CASSEDRGRPEAFF. The DNA for the CDR3 is TGTGCCAGCAGTGAAGACAGGGGTCGCCCTGAGGCTTTCTTT.

The rearrangement joins TRBV6-1 to TRBJ2-7; D remains ambiguous. The CDR3 runs 16 residues. Germline CDR1 is MNHNS and CDR2 is SASEGT. Trimming took off 4 bases at V and 5 bases at J, with 21 bases between the two ends. CDR3 nucleotide sequence: TGTGCCAGCAGTGCCGTCTCTGGCGGACGGACCCACGAGCAGTACTTC. This codes for CASSAVSGGRTHEQYF.

This clonotype has a handful of counts. Germline and junction disagree at one end, which may indicate a read error. The chain has TRBV5-1 and TRBJ2-1; tentatively, D is TRBD1 (5 bases). Looked up from germline, CDR1 is SGHRS and CDR2 is YFSETQ. CDR3 length: 12 residues. CDR3 nucleotides: TGCGCCAGCAGCTTGGAGGACAAAGAGCAGTTCTTC. This translates into CASSLEDKEQFF. The entire variable domain, with the rest obtained from reference TRBV5-1 and TRBJ2-1, is as follows: KAGVTQTPRYLIKTRGQQVTLSCSPISGHRSVSWYQQTPGQGLQFLFEYFSETQRNKGNFPGRFSGRQFSNSRSEMNVSTLELGDSALYLCASSLEDKEQFFGPGTRLTVL.

The sample holds a few counts of this clonotype. V usage is TRBV9 and J usage is TRBJ2-3, with 8 bases that match TRBD2. The CDR3 covers 16 residues. J gave up 2 bases and V 2 bases, and 7 bases lay outside the gene matches. Germline CDR1 reads SGDLS; CDR2 reads YYNGEE. This chain's CDR3 is CASSVLAGRFTDTQYF. CDR3 nucleotide sequence: TGTGCCAGCAGCGTTTTAGCGGGGAGATTCACAGATACGCAGTATTTT.

This clonotype was observed a handful of times. This chain links TRBV5-1 with TRBJ2-1; 8 bases line up with TRBD2. The CDR3 length is 14 residues. The V gene's germline CDR1 is SGHRS and CDR2 YFSETQ. The trim removed 2 bases at V and 9 bases at J, leaving 7 bases unmatched. The CDR3 DNA follows: TGCGCCAGCAGCTTTAGCGGGAATGGTGGTGAGCAGTTCTTC. It translates to CASSFSGNGGEQFF.

Here the CDR3 DNA reads TGTGCCACCTGGGACAGCGGTAATGGCAATCAGCCCCAGCATTTT. Amino acid sequence: CATWDSGNGNQPQHF. The chain carries TRBV10-3 and TRBJ1-5; 7 positions match TRBD1. Germline assignment: CDR1 ENHRY and CDR2 SYGVKD. V was pared by 10 bases and J by 2 bases, with 11 bases of the junction left unmatched. The CDR3 length is 15 residues.

V and J are TRBV5-1 and TRBJ2-5; D unclear. The assigned J gene may be wrong: the sequence end matches TRBJ2-7 better. CDR1 is SGHRS, CDR2 YFSETQ, per germline. The CDR3 is made up of 15 amino acids. Here the CDR3 reads CASSLSSDSAYEQYF. The DNA of the CDR3 is TGCGCCAGCAGCTTGAGCTCCGACTCAGCCTACGAGCAGTACTTC.

This clonotype has just a few counts. The chain employs TRBV28 and TRBJ2-7, with 10 bases fitting TRBD2. This CDR3 spans 16 amino acids. J gave up 2 bases and V 5 bases, and 9 bases lay outside the gene matches. Germline loops: CDR1 MDHEN, CDR2 SYDVKM. CDR3: CASSPSLAGGTYEQYF. The CDR3 DNA reads TGTGCCAGCAGTCCATCCTTAGCGGGAGGTACCTACGAGCAGTACTTC. The whole variable domain, filled in from reference TRBV28 and TRBJ2-7, reads DVKVTQSSRYLVKRTGEKVFLECVQDMDHENMFWYRQDPGLGLRLIYFSYDVKMKEKGDIPEGYSVSREKKERFSLILESASTNQTSMYLCASSPSLAGGTYEQYFGPGTRLTVT.

The V gene is TRBV6-1, the J gene TRBJ2-3; 11 nucleotides line up with TRBD2. Per the germline V gene, CDR1 is MNHNS and CDR2 is SASEGT. This CDR3 has 15 residues. J lost 3 bases, V lost 6 bases, and 5 bases had no gene match. DNA of the CDR3: TGTGCCAGCAGGCCGGGACTAGCGGAAACAGATACGCAGTATTTT. This encodes CASRPGLAETDTQYF.

Only a few counts were recorded for this clonotype. V gene TRBV7-9 combines with J gene TRBJ2-7; D remains unclear. Germline V gives CDR1 SEHNR, CDR2 FQNEAQ (reference sequence). CDR3 length: 15 residues. Trimming left V 0 bases short and J 1 base short, with 10 bases between. The CDR3: CASSLASIHSYEQYF. CDR3 coding DNA: TGTGCCAGCAGCTTAGCGAGTATCCATTCCTACGAGCAGTACTTC. Supplemented by reference TRBV7-9 and TRBJ2-7, the full variable domain reads DTGVSQNPRHKITKRGQNVTFRCDPISEHNRLYWYRQTLGQGPEFLTYFQNEAQLEKSRLLSDRFSAERPKGSFSTLEIQRTEQGDSAMYLCASSLASIHSYEQYFGPGTRLTVT.

V and J are TRBV11-2 and TRBJ2-5, with D tentatively TRBD1 (6 bases). The CDR3 length is 12 residues. Germline loops: CDR1 SGHAT, CDR2 FQNNGV. V gave up 7 bases and J gave up 4 bases, with 10 bases separating them. For the CDR3, the DNA is TGTGCCAGCAACATAGGGGGAGAGACCCAGTACTTC. It translates to CASNIGGETQYF.

The sample holds one count of this clonotype. A junction boundary mismatches the germline segment, possibly from a read error. As DNA, the CDR3 is TGTGCCAGCAATTACTCGATAAGCGGGCGCACAGATACGCAGTATTTT. This gives the protein CASNYSISGRTDTQYF. The chain joins TRBV6-2 or TRBV6-3 to TRBJ2-3; tentatively, D is TRBD2 (6 bases). Germline CDR1 reads MNHEY; CDR2 reads SVGEGT. The CDR3 is 16 amino acids.

This clonotype was detected only a few times. As DNA, the CDR3 is TGCGCCAGCAGCCAAGATTCCTTGCCTGGGGCCAACGTCCTGACTTTC. Amino acids: CASSQDSLPGANVLTF. The chain recombines TRBV4-1 with TRBJ2-6, with D uncertain. V was shortened by 0 bases and J by 2 bases, with 8 bases between the two germline ends. The CDR3 has 16 amino acids. CDR1 is MGHRA and CDR2 is YSYEKL in the germline V gene.

The V call is TRBV20-1, the J call TRBJ2-7; possible D gene TRBD1, 7 bases. Germline V gene sequence: CDR1 DFQATT, CDR2 SNEGSKA (reference sequence). The length of the CDR3 is 15 residues. V lost 4 bases to trimming and J lost 12 bases, with 28 bases between them. CDR3 region: CSANGKTGMEGTRYF. The CDR3 DNA reads TGCAGTGCTAACGGGAAGACAGGGATGGAGGGGACCCGGTACTTC.

V is TRBV5-6 and J is TRBJ1-4; D is unresolved. This CDR3 is 14 amino acids long. Trimming stripped 1 base from V and 5 bases from J, with 9 bases between. Germline V CDR1 and CDR2: SGHDT, YYEEEE. The CDR3 region has the DNA TGTGCCAGCAGCTTGCATCGGAGCAATGAAAAACTGTTTTTT. Translated, it gives CASSLHRSNEKLFF.

This clonotype was seen more than once but under ten times. This chain uses TRBV12-3 or TRBV12-4 with TRBJ1-1, with D tentatively TRBD1 (5 bases). V lost 5 bases and J 4 bases, leaving 14 bases between the germline ends. The CDR3 is made up of 14 amino acids. CDR3 DNA sequence: TGTGCCAGCAGTCCCCGGAGGGGTGGCACTGAAGCTTTCTTT. It translates to CASSPRRGGTEAFF.

The rearrangement links TRBV28 to TRBJ1-2, with D tentatively TRBD1 (6 bases). The ends were cut back, 4 bases at V and 4 bases at J, with 22 bases in the middle. The CDR3 sequence is 17 residues long. Germline values: CDR1 MDHEN, CDR2 SYDVKM. The CDR3, as DNA: TGTGCCAGCAGTTCCCTGAGGCGGGGGCTCCCTACCTATGGCTACACCTTC. It is translated as CASSSLRRGLPTYGYTF.

This rearrangement joins TRBV24-1 to TRBJ2-1; 10 positions agree with TRBD1. Germline CDR1 reads KGHDR; CDR2 reads SFDVKD. The CDR3 runs 14 residues. V lost 9 bases and J lost 9; bases outside the gene matches: 10. CDR3 bases: TGTGCCACCCAGCCGAGGACAGGGGGGGCTGAGCAGTTCTTC. This sequence encodes CATQPRTGGAEQFF.

This clonotype was counted a few times. The rearrangement joins TRBV20-1 to TRBJ2-7, with 8 bases aligning to TRBD1. V lost 5 bases and J lost 2; bases outside the gene matches: 5. This CDR3 has 13 residues. Germline CDR1 is DFQATT and CDR2 is SNEGSKA (reference sequence). CDR3 residues: CSAPDRGPYEQYF. The DNA for the CDR3 is TGCAGTGCTCCAGACAGGGGCCCCTACGAGCAGTACTTC.

This clonotype appeared a few times. The rearrangement uses TRBV5-5 and TRBJ2-5, with 10 bases fitting TRBD1. CDR3 length equals 15 residues. CDR1 and CDR2 (germline): SGHKS, YYEKEE (reference sequence). V gave up 0 bases and J gave up 4 bases; unmatched junction bases: 3. CDR3 in DNA: TGTGCCAGCAGCTTGGTTGGGACAGGGGCAGAGACCCAGTACTTC. It is translated as CASSLVGTGAETQYF. Combining the CDR3 with reference TRBV5-5 and TRBJ2-5 gives the whole variable domain DAGVTQSPTHLIKTRGQQVTLRCSPISGHKSVSWYQQVLGQGPQFIFQYYEKEERGRGNFPDRFSARQFPNYSSELNVNALLLGDSALYLCASSLVGTGAETQYFGPGTRLLVL.

This clonotype was counted only a few times. V usage is TRBV7-2 and J usage is TRBJ2-4; possible D gene TRBD2, 6 bases. The V gene lost 1 base and the J gene lost 1 base, with 11 bases spanning the gap. Looked up from germline, CDR1 is SGHTA and CDR2 is FQGNSA. This CDR3 is 16 amino acids long. The CDR3 protein is CASSLVWGDAKNIQYF. DNA for the CDR3: TGTGCCAGCAGCTTAGTTTGGGGGGACGCCAAAAACATTCAGTACTTC.

The genes are TRBV27 and TRBJ2-7, with D possibly matching TRBD1 (6 bases). V lost 6 bases and J 2 bases, leaving 20 bases between the germline ends. CDR3 length equals 16 residues. Germline assignment: CDR1 MNHEY and CDR2 SMNVEV (reference sequence). The CDR3 region has the DNA TGTGCCAGCAGCTTACTATTCACAGGGACCACCTACGAGCAGTACTTC. This gives the protein CASSLLFTGTTYEQYF.

This chain connects TRBV3-1 to TRBJ2-1, with TRBD2 as a possible D gene (6 bases). Trimming stripped 0 bases from V and 8 bases from J, with 14 bases between. This CDR3 spans 15 amino acids. The V gene's germline CDR1 is LGHDT and CDR2 YNNKEL (reference sequence). Written as DNA, the CDR3 is TGTGCCAGCAGCCAAGAAATCGGGAGATCGGATGAGCAGTTCTTC. This translates into CASSQEIGRSDEQFF.

The V call is TRBV10-2, the J call TRBJ1-6; D may be TRBD1 (6 bases). The CDR3 is 14 residues long. In germline, CDR1 is WSHSY, CDR2 SAAADI. Trimming stripped 5 bases from V and 9 bases from J, with 14 bases between. The CDR3 region is CASSMGGHGSPLHF. DNA of the CDR3: TGCGCCAGCAGTATGGGGGGCCACGGTTCACCCCTCCACTTT.

This clonotype was detected only a few times. J is TRBJ2-5 and V is TRBV15; possibly TRBD2 for D (6 bases). Per germline, CDR1 LNHNV and CDR2 YYDKDF (reference sequence). Trimming took 1 base from V and 5 from J, leaving 11 bases between them. There are 14 residues in the CDR3. CDR3 sequence (DNA): TGTGCCACCAGCAGAGTCCTTAGCGGCGAGACCCAGTACTTC. Its translation: CATSRVLSGETQYF.

The V call is TRBV6-6, the J call TRBJ1-2; D call uncertain. Trimming took 8 bases from V and 8 from J, leaving 6 bases between them. CDR3 length equals 9 residues. Per germline, CDR1 MNHNY and CDR2 SVGAGI (reference sequence). CDR3 nucleotide sequence: TGTGCCAGCGGACCGGGCTACACCTTC. The encoded protein is CASGPGYTF.